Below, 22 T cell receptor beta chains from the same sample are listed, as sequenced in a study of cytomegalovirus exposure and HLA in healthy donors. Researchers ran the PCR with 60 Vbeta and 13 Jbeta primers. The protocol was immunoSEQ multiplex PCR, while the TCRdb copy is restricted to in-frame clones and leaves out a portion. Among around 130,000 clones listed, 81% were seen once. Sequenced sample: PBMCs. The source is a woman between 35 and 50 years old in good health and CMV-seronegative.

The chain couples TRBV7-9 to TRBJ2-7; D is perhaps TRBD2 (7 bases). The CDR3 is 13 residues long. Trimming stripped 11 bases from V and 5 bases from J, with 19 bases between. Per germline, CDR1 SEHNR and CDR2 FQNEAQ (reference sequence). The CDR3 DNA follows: TGTGCCCTCGGGGGGCAGGGTCGGAACGAGCAGTACTTC. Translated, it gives CALGGQGRNEQYF.

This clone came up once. The DNA for the CDR3 is TGTGCCAGCTGCCCATACAGGTCTCAATACGAGCAGTACTTC. Translation gives CASCPYRSQYEQYF. V gene TRBV6-1 combines with J gene TRBJ2-7; D is possibly TRBD1 (5 bases). V gave up 8 bases and J gave up 4 bases, with 18 bases separating them. Germline V gives CDR1 MNHNS, CDR2 SASEGT. This CDR3 contains 14 residues.

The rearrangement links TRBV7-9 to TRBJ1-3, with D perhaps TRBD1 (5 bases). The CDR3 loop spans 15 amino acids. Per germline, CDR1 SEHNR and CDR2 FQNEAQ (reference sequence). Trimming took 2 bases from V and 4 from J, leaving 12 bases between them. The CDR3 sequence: CASSLLGQIGNTIYF. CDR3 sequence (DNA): TGTGCCAGCAGCTTATTGGGGCAGATAGGAAACACCATATATTTT.

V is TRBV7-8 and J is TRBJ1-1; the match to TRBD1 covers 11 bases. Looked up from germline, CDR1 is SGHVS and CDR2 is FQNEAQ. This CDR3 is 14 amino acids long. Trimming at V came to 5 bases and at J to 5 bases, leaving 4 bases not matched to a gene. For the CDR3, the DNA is TGTGCCAGCAGCCGCGGGACAGGGGGGACTGAAGCTTTCTTT. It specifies CASSRGTGGTEAFF.

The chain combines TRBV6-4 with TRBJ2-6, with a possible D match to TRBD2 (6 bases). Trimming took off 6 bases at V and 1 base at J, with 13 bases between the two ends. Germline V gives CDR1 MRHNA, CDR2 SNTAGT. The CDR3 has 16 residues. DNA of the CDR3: TGTGCCAGCAGCTACGACGCGGGGTCTGGGGCCAACGTCCTGACTTTC. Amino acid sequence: CASSYDAGSGANVLTF.

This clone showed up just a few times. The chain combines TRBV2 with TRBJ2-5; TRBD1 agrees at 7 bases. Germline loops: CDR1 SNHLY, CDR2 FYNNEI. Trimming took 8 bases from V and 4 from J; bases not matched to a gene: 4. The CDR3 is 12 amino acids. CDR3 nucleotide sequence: TGTGCCAGCGAAAGGGGGCGAGAGACCCAGTACTTC. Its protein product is CASERGRETQYF.

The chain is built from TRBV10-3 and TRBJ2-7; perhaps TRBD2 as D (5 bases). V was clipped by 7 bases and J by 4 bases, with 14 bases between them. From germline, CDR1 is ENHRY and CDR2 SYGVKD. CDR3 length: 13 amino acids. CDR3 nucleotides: TGTGCCATCAATGGAGGCAATGGGTACGAGCAGTACTTC. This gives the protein CAINGGNGYEQYF.

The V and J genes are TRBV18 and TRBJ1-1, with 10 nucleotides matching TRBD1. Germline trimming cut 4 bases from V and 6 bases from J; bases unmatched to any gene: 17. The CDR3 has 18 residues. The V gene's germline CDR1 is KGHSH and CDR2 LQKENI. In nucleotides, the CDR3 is TGTGCCAGCTCACTACAGGTCATAACCGGGACAGGGGCTCCTGAAGCTTTCTTT. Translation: CASSLQVITGTGAPEAFF.

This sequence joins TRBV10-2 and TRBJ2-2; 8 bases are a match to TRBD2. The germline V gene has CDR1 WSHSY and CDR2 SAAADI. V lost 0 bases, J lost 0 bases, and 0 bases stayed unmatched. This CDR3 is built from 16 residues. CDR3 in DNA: TGCGCCAGCAGTGAGTCGGGACTAGCGAACACCGGGGAGCTGTTTTTT. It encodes CASSESGLANTGELFF.

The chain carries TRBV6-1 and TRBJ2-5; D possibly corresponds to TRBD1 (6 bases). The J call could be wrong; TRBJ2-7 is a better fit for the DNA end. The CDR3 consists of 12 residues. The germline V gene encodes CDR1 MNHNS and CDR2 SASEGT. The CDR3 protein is CASIRTAYEQYF. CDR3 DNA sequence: TGTGCCAGCATCCGGACAGCCTACGAGCAGTACTTC.

In DNA, the CDR3 is TGCGCCAGCAGCCTCACTAGCGGGGGAAACAATGAGCAGTTCTTC. Protein: CASSLTSGGNNEQFF. The V and J genes are TRBV5-1 and TRBJ2-1; 11 nucleotides agree with TRBD2. Germline V gene lookup returns CDR1 SGHRS and CDR2 YFSETQ. After removal of 4 bases from V and 5 bases from J, the junction contained 5 bases not matched to a gene. This CDR3 comprises 15 residues.

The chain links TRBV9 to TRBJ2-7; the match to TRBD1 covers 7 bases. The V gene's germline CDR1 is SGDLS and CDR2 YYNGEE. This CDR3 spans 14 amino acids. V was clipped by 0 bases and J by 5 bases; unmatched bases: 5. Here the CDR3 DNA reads TGTGCCAGCAGCGTAGAGGGGGCGCGGAACGAGCAGTACTTC. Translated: CASSVEGARNEQYF.

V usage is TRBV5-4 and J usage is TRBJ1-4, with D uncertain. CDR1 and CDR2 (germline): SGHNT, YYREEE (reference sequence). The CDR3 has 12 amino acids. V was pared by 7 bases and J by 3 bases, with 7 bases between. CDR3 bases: TGTGCCAGCTCCGTTTCTAATGAAAAACTGTTTTTT. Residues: CASSVSNEKLFF.

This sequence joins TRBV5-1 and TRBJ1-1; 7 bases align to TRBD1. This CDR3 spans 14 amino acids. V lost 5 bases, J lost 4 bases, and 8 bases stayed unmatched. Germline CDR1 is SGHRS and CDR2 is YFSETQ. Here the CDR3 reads CASSAQGVVTEAFF. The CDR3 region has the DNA TGCGCCAGCAGTGCTCAGGGGGTAGTCACTGAAGCTTTCTTT.

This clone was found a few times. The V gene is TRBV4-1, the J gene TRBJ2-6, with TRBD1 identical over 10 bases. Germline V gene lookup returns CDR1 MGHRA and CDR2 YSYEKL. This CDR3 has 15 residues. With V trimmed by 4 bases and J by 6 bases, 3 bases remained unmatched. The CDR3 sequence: CASSRGTGEANVLTF. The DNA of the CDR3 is TGCGCCAGCAGCCGAGGGACAGGGGAGGCCAACGTCCTGACTTTC.

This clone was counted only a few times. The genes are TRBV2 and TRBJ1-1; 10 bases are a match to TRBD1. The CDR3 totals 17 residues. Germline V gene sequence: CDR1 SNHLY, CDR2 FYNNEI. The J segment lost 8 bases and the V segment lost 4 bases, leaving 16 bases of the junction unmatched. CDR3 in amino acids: CASSAGLRGQGSTEAFF. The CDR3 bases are TGTGCCAGCAGTGCCGGGTTAAGGGGACAGGGGTCGACGGAAGCTTTCTTT. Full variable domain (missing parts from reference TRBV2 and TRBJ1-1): EPEVTQTPSHQVTQMGQEVILRCVPISNHLYFYWYRQILGQKVEFLVSFYNNEISEKSEIFDDQFSVERPDGSNFTLKIRSTKLEDSAMYFCASSAGLRGQGSTEAFFGQGTRLTVV.

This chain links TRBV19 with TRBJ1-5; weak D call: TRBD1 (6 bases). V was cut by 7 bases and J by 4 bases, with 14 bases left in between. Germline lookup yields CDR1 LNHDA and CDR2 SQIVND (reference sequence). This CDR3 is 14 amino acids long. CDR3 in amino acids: CASKGDRYNQPQHF. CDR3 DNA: TGTGCCAGTAAGGGCGACAGGTATAATCAGCCCCAGCATTTT.

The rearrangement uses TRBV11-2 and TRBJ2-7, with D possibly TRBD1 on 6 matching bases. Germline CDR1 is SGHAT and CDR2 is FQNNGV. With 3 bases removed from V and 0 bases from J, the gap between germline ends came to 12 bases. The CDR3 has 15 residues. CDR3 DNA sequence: TGTGCCAGCAGCTTTAATCAGGGGAGCTCCTACGAGCAGTACTTC. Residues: CASSFNQGSSYEQYF.

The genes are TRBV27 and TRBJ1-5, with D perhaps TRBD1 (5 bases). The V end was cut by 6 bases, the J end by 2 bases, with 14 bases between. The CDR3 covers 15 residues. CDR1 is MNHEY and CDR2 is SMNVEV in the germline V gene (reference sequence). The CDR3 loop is CASSPVRGGNQPQHF. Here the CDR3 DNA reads TGTGCCAGCAGCCCCGTTCGGGGGGGCAATCAGCCCCAGCATTTT.

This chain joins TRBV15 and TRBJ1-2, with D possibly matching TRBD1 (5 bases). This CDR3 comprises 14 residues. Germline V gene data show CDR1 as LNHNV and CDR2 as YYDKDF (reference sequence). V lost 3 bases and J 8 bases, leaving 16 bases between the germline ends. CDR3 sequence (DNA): TGTGCCACCAGCAGCCCAGACAGTTTTTTAGGCTACACCTTC. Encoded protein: CATSSPDSFLGYTF.

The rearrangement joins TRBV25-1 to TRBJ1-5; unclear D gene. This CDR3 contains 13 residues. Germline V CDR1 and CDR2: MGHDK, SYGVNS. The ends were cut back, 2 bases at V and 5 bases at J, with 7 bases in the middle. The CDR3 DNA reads TGTGCCAGCAGTGAAAAACGGGATCAGCCCCAGCATTTT. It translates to CASSEKRDQPQHF.

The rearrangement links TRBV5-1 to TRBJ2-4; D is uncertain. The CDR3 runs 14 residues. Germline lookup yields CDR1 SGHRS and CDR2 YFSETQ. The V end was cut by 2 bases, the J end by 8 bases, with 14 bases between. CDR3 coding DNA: TGCGCCAGCAGCTTAATCGACCAGCAGGACATTCAGTACTTC. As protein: CASSLIDQQDIQYF.